What follows describes a single T cell receptor beta chain. This clonotype occurred a few times. Its antigen is currently not known. Per-base quality was not reported, and no clone a single base away is much larger than it. All donors were healthy Caucasians. The twin cohort consisted of three pairs of female monozygotic twins, all aged roughly 18 to 30 years. RNA for TCR libraries was isolated from peripheral blood mononuclear cells. The data originate from a study of identical twins (dated by TCRdb to the mid-2010s). Regarding the study in general: The study deep-sequenced TCR alpha and beta repertoires from monozygotic twins, unrelated adults of various ages and cord blood to test whether fetal clonotypes persist. Replicate twin experiments were performed at different times using different library preparation protocols to rule out contamination. Beyond this particular receptor, the publication reports: Compared with coincidental sharing between unrelated individuals, out-of-frame TCR alpha sequences shared between twins had an excess of sequences with low generation probability. Conclusions relied on cross-sectional statistical analysis, since the same donors could not be followed over many years. In monozygotic twins, out-of-frame TCR alpha sharing was systematically underestimated by recombination models, although the models agreed with sharing between unrelated individuals. Abundant cord blood beta clonotypes had fewer insertions, young adult naive repertoires showed a similar but weaker trend, and memory repertoires showed no such trend. The excess sharing between twins in beta out-of-frame sequences was weaker because fewer shared sequences reduced the signal-to-noise ratio. Zero-insertion analyses could be partly confounded by invariant T cells such as MAIT and iNKT, although diverse VJ usage argued against such confounding for most clonotypes.

Library preparation was by 5' RACE. The data were produced on an Illumina HiSeq 2000. Template switching introduced a universal primer binding site; the final cDNA contained a unique molecular identifier, enabling accurate counting of TCR cDNA molecules. Specific primers in the conserved constant-segment region were used to synthesize first-strand cDNA for TCR alpha and beta chains. Each cDNA library was double barcoded, with a SMART-Mk sample barcode plus Illumina barcodes, to control for contamination. TruSeq adapter sequences, together with Illumina sample barcodes, were added in two successive PCR steps. TCR alpha and beta cDNA libraries were sequenced on the Illumina HiSeq platform with custom primers. The authors' pipeline ran thus. Raw reads were processed with MiGEC to extract unique molecular identifiers, and MiXCR was used to determine CDR3 positions. Recombination models were inferred per individual with the repgenHMM and IGoR tools using an EM algorithm. Shared clonotypes were analyzed with the tcR package in R, and sharing was normalized by the product of cloneset sizes. Out-of-frame nonproductive sequences were analyzed to study raw recombination free of thymic and clonal selection effects. The public reads were quality trimmed at Q25 with fastp and then assembled into clones with MiXCR by TCRdb, keeping productive beta chains. Merged by CDR3 protein, the rows form single entries marked with the most common genes and DNA. The V and J calls were not made by the authors but by TCRdb's processing. The sample yields about 890,000 distinct CDR3 sequences; 10% to 15% were counted once. 1.5% to 2% of the sample goes to the ten largest clones.

These data were also reused for a study on yellow fever vaccine responses in identical twins. As the second publication notes: According to the authors, in identical twins the way T cells responded to vaccination appeared partly convergent and partly personalized. In identical twins, the study followed T cell clones that responded to the vaccine with precision.

This receptor was taken from a young woman in good health. Source material: PBMCs.

Here the CDR3 is given as CASNGGSYNEQFF. The nucleotide sequence reads as follows: TGTGCCAGCAACGGGGGCTCCTACAATGAGCAGTTCTTC. The chain employs TRBV2 and TRBJ2-1, with a tentative D gene TRBD2 over 6 matching bases. The CDR3 starts with the cysteine, ends with the phenylalanine, and has 13 residues. Of the read, only the CDR3 DNA is kept; its 39 bases are in frame from base 1. According to the germline V gene, CDR1 reads SNHLY and CDR2 reads FYNNEI. V lost 7 bases and J lost 0 bases; the stretch between them is 7 bases long.